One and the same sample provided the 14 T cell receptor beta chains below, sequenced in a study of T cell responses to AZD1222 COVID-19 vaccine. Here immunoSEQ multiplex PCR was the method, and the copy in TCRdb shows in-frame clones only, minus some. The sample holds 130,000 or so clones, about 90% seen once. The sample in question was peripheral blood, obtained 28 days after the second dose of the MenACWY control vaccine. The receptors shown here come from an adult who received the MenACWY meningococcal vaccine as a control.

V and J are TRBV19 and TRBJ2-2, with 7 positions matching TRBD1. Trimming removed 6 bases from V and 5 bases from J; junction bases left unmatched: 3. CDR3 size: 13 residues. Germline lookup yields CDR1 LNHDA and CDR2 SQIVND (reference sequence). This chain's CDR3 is CASRTTGTGELFF. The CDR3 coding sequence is TGTGCCAGTAGGACGACAGGGACCGGGGAGCTGTTTTTT.

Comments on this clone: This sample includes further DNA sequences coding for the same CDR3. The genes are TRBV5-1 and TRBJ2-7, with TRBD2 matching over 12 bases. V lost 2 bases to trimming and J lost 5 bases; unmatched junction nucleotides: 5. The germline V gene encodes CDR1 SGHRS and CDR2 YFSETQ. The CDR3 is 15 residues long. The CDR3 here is CASSLKLAGGNEQYF. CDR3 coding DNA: TGCGCCAGCAGCTTAAAACTAGCGGGAGGAAACGAGCAGTACTTC.

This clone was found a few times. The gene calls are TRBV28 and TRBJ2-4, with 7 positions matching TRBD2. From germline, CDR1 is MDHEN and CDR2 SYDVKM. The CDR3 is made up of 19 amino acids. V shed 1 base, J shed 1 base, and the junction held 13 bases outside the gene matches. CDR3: CASSLFQLRGSLAKNIQYF. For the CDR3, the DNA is TGTGCCAGCAGTTTATTCCAACTGCGGGGGTCTTTGGCCAAAAACATTCAGTACTTC.

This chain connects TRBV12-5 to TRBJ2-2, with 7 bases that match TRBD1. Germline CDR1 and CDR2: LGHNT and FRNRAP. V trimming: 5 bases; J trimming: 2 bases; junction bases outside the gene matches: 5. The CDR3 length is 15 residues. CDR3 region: CASGPGQLNTGELFF. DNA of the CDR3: TGTGCTAGTGGTCCGGGACAGCTAAACACCGGGGAGCTGTTTTTT.

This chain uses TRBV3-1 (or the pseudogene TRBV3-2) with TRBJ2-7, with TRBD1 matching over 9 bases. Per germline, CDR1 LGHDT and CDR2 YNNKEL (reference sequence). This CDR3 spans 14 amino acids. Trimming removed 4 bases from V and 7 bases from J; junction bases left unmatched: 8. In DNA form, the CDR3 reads TGTGCCAGCAGCCCGACAGGGGGTTTGGGAGAGCAGTACTTC. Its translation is CASSPTGGLGEQYF.

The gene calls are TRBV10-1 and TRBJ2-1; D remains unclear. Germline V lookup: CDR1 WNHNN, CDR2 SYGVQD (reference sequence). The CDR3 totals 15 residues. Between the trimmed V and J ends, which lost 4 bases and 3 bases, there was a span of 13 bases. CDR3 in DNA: TGCGCCAGCAGTGGTGGGGTTGGTGGCTACAATGAGCAGTTCTTC. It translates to CASSGGVGGYNEQFF.

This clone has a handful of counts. The CDR3 region is CASGRDSGNTIYF. The CDR3 DNA sequence: TGTGCCAGTGGGAGGGACTCTGGAAACACCATATATTTT. The chain has TRBV19 and TRBJ1-3; unclear D gene. Germline V gene sequence: CDR1 LNHDA, CDR2 SQIVND (reference sequence). This CDR3 region has 13 residues. Deletions cut 8 bases from V and 0 bases from J, with 8 bases between.

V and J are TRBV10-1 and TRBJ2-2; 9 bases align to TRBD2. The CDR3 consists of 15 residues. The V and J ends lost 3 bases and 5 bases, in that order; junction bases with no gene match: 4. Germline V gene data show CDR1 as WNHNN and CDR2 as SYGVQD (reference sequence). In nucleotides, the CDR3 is TGCGCCAGCAGTGACGGCGGGAGGGATACCGGGGAGCTGTTTTTT. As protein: CASSDGGRDTGELFF.

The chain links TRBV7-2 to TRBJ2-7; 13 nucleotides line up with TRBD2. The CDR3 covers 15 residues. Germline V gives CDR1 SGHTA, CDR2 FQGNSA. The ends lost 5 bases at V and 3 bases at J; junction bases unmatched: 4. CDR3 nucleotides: TGTGCCAGCAGCCTGGGGACTAGCGGGGTCTACGAGCAGTACTTC. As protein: CASSLGTSGVYEQYF.

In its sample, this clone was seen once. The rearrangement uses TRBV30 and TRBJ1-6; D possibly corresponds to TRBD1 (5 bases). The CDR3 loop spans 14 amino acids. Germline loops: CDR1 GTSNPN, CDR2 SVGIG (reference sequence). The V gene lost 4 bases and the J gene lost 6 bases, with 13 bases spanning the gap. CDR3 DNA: TGTGCCTGGAATGCCTATGGGGGTAATTCACCCCTCCACTTT. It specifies CAWNAYGGNSPLHF.

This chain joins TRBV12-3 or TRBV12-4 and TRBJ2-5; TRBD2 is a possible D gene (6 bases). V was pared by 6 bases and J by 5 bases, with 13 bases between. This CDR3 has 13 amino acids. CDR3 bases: TGTGCCAGCAGAGGAGGGGACTGGGAGACCCAGTACTTC. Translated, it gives CASRGGDWETQYF.

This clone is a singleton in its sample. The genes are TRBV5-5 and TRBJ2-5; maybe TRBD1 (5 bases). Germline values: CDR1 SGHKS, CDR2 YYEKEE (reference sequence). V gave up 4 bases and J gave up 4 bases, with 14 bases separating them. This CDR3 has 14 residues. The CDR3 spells CASSQRRGRETQYF. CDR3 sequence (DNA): TGTGCCAGCAGCCAACGTAGGGGCCGAGAGACCCAGTACTTC.

The CDR3, as DNA: TGTGCCAGCAGTGTGCGCGCGGGCGCCTATGGCTACACCTTC. Amino acids: CASSVRAGAYGYTF. This chain joins TRBV2 and TRBJ1-2, with D uncertain. This CDR3 contains 14 residues. V shed 4 bases and J shed 4 bases, with 13 bases lying between them. The germline V gene has CDR1 SNHLY and CDR2 FYNNEI.

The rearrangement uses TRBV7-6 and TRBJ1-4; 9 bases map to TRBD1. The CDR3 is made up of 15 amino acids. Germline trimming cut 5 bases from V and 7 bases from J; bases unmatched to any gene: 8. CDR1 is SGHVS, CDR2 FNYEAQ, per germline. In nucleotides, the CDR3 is TGTGCCAGCAGCCCAAGACAGGGGGAGAGTGAAAAACTGTTTTTT. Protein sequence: CASSPRQGESEKLFF.